Below, one TCR beta chain is given with its context. As it was prepared, the TCRbeta library received unique molecular identifiers. TCRdb re-derived calls from the PCR reads in MiXCR, one entry per CDR3 protein. The data contain 90,000 to 95,000 distinct CDR3 sequences, more than 10% of them singletons. The data were obtained in a study of T-cell reconstitution after alpha-beta-depleted transplantation in children. CDR3 length equals 15 residues. Germline V CDR1 and CDR2: LGHNA, YSLEER. V gave up 0 bases and J gave up 6 bases; unmatched junction bases: 8. The material was PBMCs from the stem cell graft donor, obtained from the stem cell graft. The clonotype comes from a human donor who donated a stem cell graft to a child with inherited bone marrow failure. The rearrangement links TRBV4-3 to TRBJ2-7, with 7 bases identical to TRBD1. In DNA, the CDR3 is TGCGCCAGCAGCCAAGAACACGTACAGGGGTCCGAGCAGTACTTC. Protein product: CASSQEHVQGSEQYF.